The 30 T cell receptor beta chains below all came from one sample that was sequenced in a study of cytomegalovirus exposure and HLA in healthy donors. The study ran its PCR with 60 Vbeta and 13 Jbeta primers. Profiling relied on immunoSEQ multiplex PCR, and the TCRdb table lists in-frame clones only, not all of them. This repertoire shows about 160,000 clones, 80% found once; its top ten account for roughly 9.7%. The material sequenced was PBMCs. The receptor source for this set is a young man in good health and CMV-seropositive.

The chain links TRBV27 to TRBJ1-5; 7 bases map to TRBD1. This CDR3 comprises 16 residues. Germline V gene data show CDR1 as MNHEY and CDR2 as SMNVEV (reference sequence). Trimming at V came to 6 bases and at J to 4 bases, leaving 12 bases not matched to a gene. The CDR3 is CASSPSRGRGNQPQHF. The CDR3 DNA reads as TGTGCCAGCAGCCCCTCTAGGGGGCGAGGGAATCAGCCCCAGCATTTT.

The V gene is TRBV19, the J gene TRBJ2-7; 11 nucleotides line up with TRBD1. After removal of 6 bases from V and 7 bases from J, the junction contained 14 bases not matched to a gene. The CDR3 extends over 16 amino acids. Germline V gene lookup returns CDR1 LNHDA and CDR2 SQIVND (reference sequence). The CDR3 protein is CASSLIPAGTGGEQYF. Here the CDR3 DNA reads TGTGCCAGTAGCCTCATACCTGCGGGGACAGGGGGTGAGCAGTACTTC.

The chain has TRBV7-9 and TRBJ2-7, with 11 bases that match TRBD2. The CDR3 contains 16 residues. V was pared by 4 bases and J by 3 bases, with 8 bases of the junction left unmatched. Germline CDR1 is SEHNR and CDR2 is FQNEAQ (reference sequence). The chain's CDR3 is CASSSGLAGGVYEQYF. DNA for the CDR3: TGTGCCAGCAGCTCGGGGCTAGCGGGAGGAGTCTACGAGCAGTACTTC. Supplemented by reference TRBV7-9 and TRBJ2-7, the full variable domain reads DTGVSQNPRHKITKRGQNVTFRCDPISEHNRLYWYRQTLGQGPEFLTYFQNEAQLEKSRLLSDRFSAERPKGSFSTLEIQRTEQGDSAMYLCASSSGLAGGVYEQYFGPGTRLTVT.

This sequence joins TRBV5-5 and TRBJ1-2; 7 bases are shared with TRBD1. The CDR3 spans 15 residues. The V gene's germline CDR1 is SGHKS and CDR2 YYEKEE (reference sequence). V was clipped by 2 bases and J by 3 bases; unmatched bases: 7. In nucleotides, the CDR3 is TGTGCCAGCAGCTTAACGACAGGGACTCACTATGGCTACACCTTC. Protein product: CASSLTTGTHYGYTF.

V gene TRBV23-1 combines with J gene TRBJ1-2; possible D gene TRBD1, 6 bases. TRBV23-1 has ORF status, its function being uncertain. The CDR3 is made up of 15 amino acids. Trimming shortened V by 5 bases and J by 1 base, and 14 bases separated the two germline ends. The CDR3 sequence: CASSGSGADNYGYTF. Here the CDR3 DNA reads TGCGCCAGCAGTGGCTCAGGGGCAGATAACTATGGCTACACCTTC.

The chain has TRBV27 and TRBJ2-4, with a tentative D call TRBD2 (6 bases). The length of the CDR3 is 13 residues. Germline V gives CDR1 MNHEY, CDR2 SMNVEV (reference sequence). V was pared by 8 bases and J by 7 bases, with 15 bases between. DNA for the CDR3: TGTGCCAGCGAAGAGTGGGGGGTGAACATTCAGTACTTC. It yields the protein CASEEWGVNIQYF.

This clone was counted a few times. The sample holds other DNA sequences that translate to the same CDR3. The rearrangement joins TRBV5-1 to TRBJ2-5; 9 bases align to TRBD1. With 4 bases clipped from V and 4 bases from J, the junction kept 5 bases outside the gene matches. The V gene's germline CDR1 is SGHRS and CDR2 YFSETQ. There are 14 residues in the CDR3. In nucleotides, the CDR3 is TGCGCCAGCAGCACGGGACAGGGTTTAGAGACCCAGTACTTC. This sequence encodes CASSTGQGLETQYF.

The V gene is TRBV5-5, the J gene TRBJ2-3; 10 bases agree with TRBD2. Trimming removed 4 bases from V and 2 bases from J; junction bases left unmatched: 7. Germline CDR1 reads SGHKS; CDR2 reads YYEKEE (reference sequence). This CDR3 region has 16 residues. CDR3 in amino acids: CASSPRAGGPTDTQYF. The CDR3 DNA reads as TGTGCCAGCAGCCCCAGAGCGGGAGGGCCCACAGATACGCAGTATTTT.

The chain is built from TRBV7-8 and TRBJ1-5; 7 bases fit TRBD1. Germline CDR1 is SGHVS and CDR2 is FQNEAQ. The CDR3 loop spans 16 amino acids. V lost 1 base, J lost 0 bases, and 3 bases stayed unmatched. CDR3 in amino acids: CASSLEGTASNQPQHF. The CDR3 nucleotides read TGTGCCAGCAGCTTAGAAGGGACAGCTAGCAATCAGCCCCAGCATTTT.

This clone has just a few counts. The V gene is TRBV19, the J gene TRBJ1-1; 7 bases agree with TRBD1. The CDR3 has 13 amino acids. V trimming: 5 bases; J trimming: 0 bases; junction bases outside the gene matches: 0. Germline-derived CDR1 and CDR2 are LNHDA and SQIVND (reference sequence). CDR3 amino acids: CASSGQVNTEAFF. Written as DNA, the CDR3 is TGTGCCAGTAGTGGACAGGTGAACACTGAAGCTTTCTTT.

The V and J genes are TRBV6-5 and TRBJ2-1; unclear D gene. Trimming stripped 4 bases from V and 4 bases from J, with 11 bases between. In germline, CDR1 is MNHEY, CDR2 SVGAGI. This CDR3 is 14 amino acids long. The CDR3 region is CASSSYKIYNEQFF. The CDR3 nucleotides read TGTGCCAGCAGTTCCTATAAAATATACAATGAGCAGTTCTTC.

This chain links TRBV15 with TRBJ2-2; no definite D call. This CDR3 region has 18 residues. Trimming shortened V by 0 bases and J by 2 bases, and 16 bases separated the two germline ends. From germline, CDR1 is LNHNV and CDR2 YYDKDF (reference sequence). The CDR3 region has the DNA TGTGCCACCAGCAGAGATTTCAAGAGCGTGACTAACACCGGGGAGCTGTTTTTT. Its translation: CATSRDFKSVTNTGELFF. Combining the CDR3 with reference TRBV15 and TRBJ2-2 gives the whole variable domain DAMVIQNPRYQVTQFGKPVTLSCSQTLNHNVMYWYQQKSSQAPKLLFHYYDKDFNNEADTPDNFQSRRPNTSFCFLDIRSPGLGDTAMYLCATSRDFKSVTNTGELFFGEGSRLTVL.

The V gene is TRBV5-1, the J gene TRBJ2-7; no firm D call. The CDR3 is 14 amino acids. The ends were cut back, 2 bases at V and 0 bases at J, with 9 bases in the middle. Germline V gene data show CDR1 as SGHRS and CDR2 as YFSETQ. CDR3: CASSLDLASYEQYF. Written as DNA, the CDR3 is TGCGCCAGCAGCTTAGACTTAGCCTCCTACGAGCAGTACTTC.

This chain uses TRBV30 with TRBJ2-5, with 7 bases matching TRBD1. Germline loops: CDR1 GTSNPN, CDR2 SVGIG (reference sequence). The CDR3 contains 14 residues. V was pared by 3 bases and J by 4 bases, with 8 bases of the junction left unmatched. The DNA for the CDR3 is TGTGCCTGGAGCATTGGGACAGTGGGAGAGACCCAGTACTTC. This translates into CAWSIGTVGETQYF. The complete variable domain, with remaining parts taken from reference TRBV30 and TRBJ2-5, reads SQTIHQWPATLVQPVGSPLSLECTVEGTSNPNLYWYRQAAGRGLQLLFYSVGIGQISSEVPQNLSASRPQDRQFILSSKKLLLSDSGFYLCAWSIGTVGETQYFGPGTRLLVL.

The chain has TRBV5-4 and TRBJ2-1; D call uncertain. The CDR3 spans 15 residues. The germline V gene encodes CDR1 SGHNT and CDR2 YYREEE (reference sequence). Trimming removed 0 bases from V and 5 bases from J, with 12 bases in between. Here the CDR3 DNA reads TGTGCCAGCAGCTTGGAGCTCCGAGGAAACAATGAGCAGTTCTTC. It is translated as CASSLELRGNNEQFF. The variable domain in full, with the rest retrieved from reference TRBV5-4 and TRBJ2-1, is ETGVTQSPTHLIKTRGQQVTLRCSSQSGHNTVSWYQQALGQGPQFIFQYYREEENGRGNFPPRFSGLQFPNYSSELNVNALELDDSALYLCASSLELRGNNEQFFGPGTRLTVL.

The chain is built from TRBV7-9 and TRBJ2-7; maybe TRBD1 (6 bases). The CDR3 has 17 residues. The V gene's germline CDR1 is SEHNR and CDR2 FQNEAQ (reference sequence). V was trimmed by 1 base and J by 3 bases, leaving 19 bases between them. The CDR3 sequence is CASSLGAGAKSNYEQYF. The CDR3 DNA follows: TGTGCCAGCAGCTTAGGGGCAGGGGCAAAGTCGAACTACGAGCAGTACTTC.

V gene TRBV30 combines with J gene TRBJ1-2, with TRBD1 matching 7 bases. The CDR3 totals 15 residues. V was pared by 4 bases and J by 7 bases, with 15 bases of the junction left unmatched. CDR1 is GTSNPN and CDR2 is SVGIG in the germline V gene (reference sequence). Written as DNA, the CDR3 is TGTGCCTGGAAGACTCAACAGGGGAAGGTGGGTGGCTACACCTTC. Residues: CAWKTQQGKVGGYTF.

This chain uses TRBV5-8 with TRBJ2-1, with 7 bases matching TRBD2. Germline CDR1 reads SGHTS; CDR2 reads YDEGEE. CDR3 length equals 13 residues. The V gene end was trimmed by 5 bases and the J gene end by 10 bases; junction bases not matched to a gene: 9. The CDR3 protein is CASRPAGVPEQFF. The CDR3 coding sequence is TGTGCCAGCAGGCCCGCGGGGGTACCGGAGCAGTTCTTC.

This chain connects TRBV6-1 to TRBJ1-4, with D possibly being TRBD1 (5 bases). Trimming took off 4 bases at V and 4 bases at J, with 10 bases between the two ends. CDR3 length: 14 amino acids. Germline lookup yields CDR1 MNHNS and CDR2 SASEGT. Here the CDR3 reads CASSAGTFNEKLFF. The CDR3 nucleotides read TGTGCCAGCAGTGCCGGGACTTTTAATGAAAAACTGTTTTTT.

The V and J genes are TRBV10-3 and TRBJ2-3; TRBD2 agrees at 8 bases. The J segment lost 5 bases and the V segment lost 3 bases, leaving 4 bases of the junction unmatched. The CDR3 extends over 14 amino acids. Germline CDR1 ENHRY, CDR2 SYGVKD. CDR3 amino acids: CAISESAGEDTQYF. CDR3 nucleotides: TGTGCCATCAGTGAATCAGCGGGGGAAGATACGCAGTATTTT.

In its sample, this clone was seen once. The DNA for the CDR3 is TGTGCCAGCAGTTATGATTCAAGGGGTTCCTACGAGCAGTACTTC. Translating it yields CASSYDSRGSYEQYF. This chain links TRBV6-6 with TRBJ2-7; TRBD1 might be the D (5 bases). Germline assignment: CDR1 MNHNY and CDR2 SVGAGI (reference sequence). V was shortened by 3 bases and J by 1 base, with 13 bases between the two germline ends. The CDR3 covers 15 residues.

This chain links TRBV4-1 with TRBJ2-7; TRBD2 aligns across 11 bases. V was clipped by 3 bases and J by 6 bases; unmatched bases: 13. CDR3 length: 17 residues. Germline CDR1 is MGHRA and CDR2 is YSYEKL. The CDR3 DNA reads as TGCGCCAGCAGCCAGGGAATAGCGGGAGGGACTACCGGCGAGCAGTACTTC. This codes for CASSQGIAGGTTGEQYF.

The chain has TRBV5-6 and TRBJ1-2; the D gene is possibly TRBD1 (5 bases). This CDR3 region has 17 residues. Per germline, CDR1 SGHDT and CDR2 YYEEEE. Trimming removed 1 base at V and 3 bases at J, with 19 bases between. This CDR3 is CASSLWAGPKLDYGYTF. CDR3 coding DNA: TGTGCCAGCAGCTTGTGGGCAGGGCCTAAGCTAGACTATGGCTACACCTTC.

This chain connects TRBV5-5 to TRBJ2-3; TRBD1 agrees at 7 bases. The trim removed 5 bases at V and 0 bases at J, leaving 9 bases unmatched. Germline V lookup: CDR1 SGHKS, CDR2 YYEKEE (reference sequence). The CDR3 contains 16 residues. The CDR3 loop reads CASSRQGWPSTDTQYF. The CDR3 DNA follows: TGTGCCAGCAGTCGACAGGGTTGGCCTAGCACAGATACGCAGTATTTT. The variable domain in full, with the rest retrieved from reference TRBV5-5 and TRBJ2-3, is DAGVTQSPTHLIKTRGQQVTLRCSPISGHKSVSWYQQVLGQGPQFIFQYYEKEERGRGNFPDRFSARQFPNYSSELNVNALLLGDSALYLCASSRQGWPSTDTQYFGPGTRLTVL.

In this sample, this clone turned up a few times. V and J are TRBV19 and TRBJ1-5; 8 nucleotides line up with TRBD1. CDR3 length equals 17 residues. The germline gives CDR1 LNHDA, CDR2 SQIVND (reference sequence). V shed 7 bases, J shed 0 bases, and the junction held 11 bases outside the gene matches. CDR3 sequence reads: CASKKNRGVNSNQPQHF. CDR3 bases: TGTGCCAGTAAGAAAAACAGGGGGGTTAATAGCAATCAGCCCCAGCATTTT.

The chain couples TRBV5-1 to TRBJ1-4; possibly TRBD1 for D (5 bases). This CDR3 spans 16 amino acids. Germline values: CDR1 SGHRS, CDR2 YFSETQ. The germline V and J ends were trimmed by 0 bases and 3 bases, with 12 bases remaining between them. This chain's CDR3 is CASSLGNRLANEKLFF. DNA of the CDR3: TGCGCCAGCAGCTTGGGGAACAGGTTGGCTAATGAAAAACTGTTTTTT.

J is TRBJ2-5 and V is TRBV5-1, with 8 nucleotides matching TRBD1. Looked up from germline, CDR1 is SGHRS and CDR2 is YFSETQ. The length of the CDR3 is 16 residues. V lost 3 bases and J lost 5; bases outside the gene matches: 12. The CDR3 region has the DNA TGCGCCAGCAGCTCAGGAGGACAGGGTGGATGGGAGACCCAGTACTTC. Its protein product is CASSSGGQGGWETQYF. The variable domain in full, with the rest retrieved from reference TRBV5-1 and TRBJ2-5, is KAGVTQTPRYLIKTRGQQVTLSCSPISGHRSVSWYQQTPGQGLQFLFEYFSETQRNKGNFPGRFSGRQFSNSRSEMNVSTLELGDSALYLCASSSGGQGGWETQYFGPGTRLLVL.

The count of this clone is one. This CDR3 reads CASSQDRTTYEQYF. Here the CDR3 DNA reads TGTGCCAGCAGCCAGGACAGGACCACCTACGAGCAGTACTTC. The rearrangement uses TRBV6-5 and TRBJ2-7; 7 nucleotides align to TRBD1. Germline V gives CDR1 MNHEY, CDR2 SVGAGI. J was trimmed by 2 bases and V by 6 bases; bases with no gene match: 7. This CDR3 spans 14 amino acids.

In its sample, this clone was seen a few times. This sequence joins TRBV19 and TRBJ1-3, with D tentatively TRBD1 (5 bases). Germline V gene data show CDR1 as LNHDA and CDR2 as SQIVND (reference sequence). This CDR3 has 15 amino acids. V lost 1 base to trimming and J lost 2 bases, with 9 bases between them. CDR3 region: CASSIGQGAGNTIYF. The CDR3 nucleotides read TGTGCCAGTAGTATAGGCCAGGGTGCTGGAAACACCATATATTTT.

The genes are TRBV6-6 and TRBJ2-7; weak D call: TRBD1 (5 bases). The V and J ends lost 9 bases and 0 bases respectively, with 6 bases between them. The CDR3 has 11 amino acids. Germline CDR1 reads MNHNY; CDR2 reads SVGAGI (reference sequence). CDR3 in DNA: TGTGCCAGTAGGGGCTCCTACGAGCAGTACTTC. Translating gives CASRGSYEQYF.